The 25 T cell receptor beta chains below were found in one sample sequenced in a study of preoperative IRX-2 immunotherapy in early breast cancer. The sample's treatment: preoperative locoregional IRX-2 cytokine immunotherapy. Clones were sequenced by immunoSEQ multiplex PCR, and TCRdb holds only the in-frame ones, with some missing. Among roughly 25,000 clones listed, 80% to 90% were seen once. The starting material was tumor tissue, obtained after IRX-2 immunotherapy. These receptors all come from a human donor with breast cancer.

This rearrangement joins TRBV5-1 to TRBJ1-1, with D possibly matching TRBD1 (5 bases). The germline gives CDR1 SGHRS, CDR2 YFSETQ. The CDR3 runs to 15 residues. The V end was cut by 2 bases, the J end by 4 bases, with 15 bases between. Here the CDR3 DNA reads TGCGCCAGCAGCTTCGGGGGAAGCAAGGGCACTGAAGCTTTCTTT. Encoded protein: CASSFGGSKGTEAFF.

The CDR3 DNA reads as TGTGCTAGTGGTTCACCTGGAAACACCATATATTTT. Protein product: CASGSPGNTIYF. This chain links TRBV12-5 with TRBJ1-3; no clear D. In germline, CDR1 is LGHNT, CDR2 FRNRAP. V was pared by 4 bases and J by 2 bases, with 3 bases between. The CDR3 contains 12 residues.

V is TRBV18 and J is TRBJ2-3, with D possibly being TRBD2 (6 bases). Deletions cut 2 bases from V and 5 bases from J, with 14 bases between. The CDR3 length is 15 residues. From germline, CDR1 is KGHSH and CDR2 LQKENI. Written as DNA, the CDR3 is TGTGCCAGCTCACCAAGGGCCTCCGGGGGAGATACGCAGTATTTT. Its translation: CASSPRASGGDTQYF.

This chain connects TRBV23-1 to TRBJ2-3; 8 bases map to TRBD1. TRBV23-1 is an ORF; its function is uncertain. This CDR3 contains 15 residues. With V trimmed by 9 bases and J by 3 bases, 11 bases remained unmatched. CDR3 nucleotide sequence: TGCGCCAGTATCGGTCGGACAGGGCGGACAGATACGCAGTATTTT. Translation: CASIGRTGRTDTQYF.

CDR3 nucleotides: TGTGCCAGCAGCTTCGGGACTAGCGGGAGTCGGGGTACGCAGTATTTT. Protein product: CASSFGTSGSRGTQYF. The chain joins TRBV11-3 to TRBJ2-3; 14 bases match TRBD2. This CDR3 comprises 16 residues. V gave up 3 bases and J gave up 8 bases; unmatched junction bases: 7. Germline V gene data show CDR1 as SGHNT and CDR2 as YENEEA. Drawing the rest from reference TRBV11-3 and TRBJ2-3, the complete variable domain is EAGVVQSPRYKIIEKKQPVAFWCNPISGHNTLYWYLQNLGQGPELLIRYENEEAVDDSQLPKDRFSAERLKGVDSTLKIQPAELGDSAVYLCASSFGTSGSRGTQYFGPGTRLTVL.

The rearrangement links TRBV28 to TRBJ2-1, with D possibly matching TRBD2 (6 bases). The V gene lost 6 bases and the J gene lost 2 bases, with 14 bases spanning the gap. The CDR3 contains 15 residues. The germline V gene encodes CDR1 MDHEN and CDR2 SYDVKM. CDR3 in DNA: TGTGCCAGCAGGTCGGGAGATATACCCTACAATGAGCAGTTCTTC. Its protein product is CASRSGDIPYNEQFF.

This clone was seen just once. The chain couples TRBV5-1 to TRBJ2-7; 11 bases match TRBD2. Germline lookup yields CDR1 SGHRS and CDR2 YFSETQ. The CDR3 sequence is 17 residues long. Trimming at V came to 2 bases and at J to 4 bases, leaving 11 bases not matched to a gene. In DNA, the CDR3 is TGCGCCAGCAGCTTACCTGCCGAACTAGCGGGGGAATACGAGCAGTACTTC. Amino acids: CASSLPAELAGEYEQYF.

The V gene is TRBV7-8, the J gene TRBJ1-5; D not resolved. The CDR3 contains 15 residues. The germline V gene encodes CDR1 SGHVS and CDR2 FQNEAQ. V was pared by 5 bases and J by 5 bases, with 16 bases between. The CDR3 sequence is CASSPSTERDQPQHF. The CDR3 nucleotides read TGTGCCAGCAGCCCCTCTACGGAAAGGGATCAGCCCCAGCATTTT.

The V call is TRBV9, the J call TRBJ2-1; TRBD2 agrees at 10 bases. Per germline, CDR1 SGDLS and CDR2 YYNGEE. The CDR3 extends over 18 amino acids. V lost 3 bases and J lost 8; bases outside the gene matches: 17. CDR3 coding DNA: TGTGCCAGCAGCGGACGTCCGGGTAGCGGGGGGATTAATGATGAGCAGTTCTTC. As protein: CASSGRPGSGGINDEQFF. The full variable domain, in which reference TRBV9 and TRBJ2-1 provide the parts outside the CDR3, is DSGVTQTPKHLITATGQRVTLRCSPRSGDLSVYWYQQSLDQGLQFLIQYYNGEERAKGNILERFSAQQFPDLHSELNLSSLELGDSALYFCASSGRPGSGGINDEQFFGPGTRLTVL.

This clone appeared a few times. V usage is TRBV28 and J usage is TRBJ2-5; the D gene could be TRBD1 or TRBD2 (5 bases each). The V and J ends lost 6 bases and 1 base respectively, with 12 bases between them. The length of the CDR3 is 14 residues. From germline, CDR1 is MDHEN and CDR2 SYDVKM. DNA of the CDR3: TGTGCCAGCAGCCCTCCCGGGACCCAAGAGACCCAGTACTTC. Protein sequence: CASSPPGTQETQYF.

As DNA, the CDR3 is TGTGCCAGCAGAGGGACACGAGCAACTAATGAAAAACTGTTTTTT. It is translated as CASRGTRATNEKLFF. The rearrangement uses TRBV6-6 and TRBJ1-4; tentatively, D is TRBD1 (6 bases). The germline V gene encodes CDR1 MNHNY and CDR2 SVGAGI (reference sequence). Trimming cost V 6 bases and J 0 bases, with 11 bases left between them. The CDR3 loop spans 15 amino acids.

The chain uses TRBV6-5 and TRBJ2-1; tentatively, D is TRBD2 (6 bases). Germline V gene lookup returns CDR1 MNHEY and CDR2 SVGAGI. CDR3 size: 15 residues. The germline V and J ends were trimmed by 6 bases and 6 bases, with 18 bases remaining between them. The chain's CDR3 is CASRMQGGIGNEQFF. CDR3 nucleotide sequence: TGTGCCAGCAGAATGCAAGGAGGGATTGGCAATGAGCAGTTCTTC.

The rearrangement uses TRBV5-1 and TRBJ2-7; 8 nucleotides line up with TRBD1. The trim removed 0 bases at V and 2 bases at J, leaving 4 bases unmatched. The CDR3 runs to 15 residues. Germline V gene sequence: CDR1 SGHRS, CDR2 YFSETQ. The DNA of the CDR3 is TGCGCCAGCAGCTTGGCCGGACAGGGACCCTACGAGCAGTACTTC. Translation gives CASSLAGQGPYEQYF.

The rearrangement joins TRBV2 to TRBJ2-4; the D call may be TRBD1 or TRBD2 (7 bases each). Trimming took 4 bases from V and 6 from J, leaving 19 bases between them. The CDR3 covers 16 residues. Germline V gene sequence: CDR1 SNHLY, CDR2 FYNNEI. CDR3 in DNA: TGTGCCAGCAGTGCCGGCCTAACAGGGGAGGGAAACATTCAGTACTTC. It specifies CASSAGLTGEGNIQYF.

CDR3 nucleotides: TGTGCCAGCAGCTTGGTGTCCGGTGGAAACACCATATATTTT. It codes for CASSLVSGGNTIYF. The chain employs TRBV5-8 and TRBJ1-3; D is ambiguous. V gave up 0 bases and J gave up 3 bases, with 7 bases separating them. The CDR3 totals 14 residues. CDR1 is SGHTS and CDR2 is YDEGEE in the germline V gene. The whole variable domain, filled in from reference TRBV5-8 and TRBJ1-3, reads EAGVTQSPTHLIKTRGQQATLRCSPISGHTSVYWYQQALGLGLQFLLWYDEGEERNRGNFPPRFSGRQFPNYSSELNVNALELEDSALYLCASSLVSGGNTIYFGEGSWLTVV.

V and J are TRBV11-3 and TRBJ2-7, with a tentative D call TRBD2 (5 bases). The CDR3 loop spans 13 amino acids. Germline-derived CDR1 and CDR2 are SGHNT and YENEEA. Trimming took 3 bases from V and 3 from J, leaving 9 bases between them. CDR3 DNA sequence: TGTGCCAGCAGCTTCGGGGAAGGCTACGAGCAGTACTTC. This codes for CASSFGEGYEQYF.

The chain combines TRBV9 with TRBJ2-3; D uncertain. The germline gives CDR1 SGDLS, CDR2 YYNGEE. CDR3 length: 15 residues. The V and J ends lost 0 bases and 3 bases respectively, with 11 bases between them. The CDR3 bases are TGTGCCAGCAGCGTAGGAGGTCGGGCTACAGATACGCAGTATTTT. It yields the protein CASSVGGRATDTQYF.

The chain joins TRBV2 to TRBJ1-1, with 11 bases lining up with TRBD1. CDR1 is SNHLY and CDR2 is FYNNEI in the germline V gene. V was clipped by 5 bases and J by 6 bases; unmatched bases: 11. The CDR3 is 16 residues long. This CDR3 is CASSSGQGAGRAEAFF. Written as DNA, the CDR3 is TGTGCCAGCAGTTCAGGACAGGGGGCGGGAAGGGCTGAAGCTTTCTTT.

This sequence joins TRBV2 and TRBJ1-2; D remains ambiguous. This CDR3 has 12 residues. The ends were cut back, 0 bases at V and 8 bases at J, with 7 bases in the middle. Looked up from germline, CDR1 is SNHLY and CDR2 is FYNNEI. As DNA, the CDR3 is TGTGCCAGCAGTGAAGCCCGACCGGGCTACACCTTC. Its translation is CASSEARPGYTF.

The CDR3 nucleotides are TGTGCCAGTAGAGAGACTAGCACGGAGCCCCAGCATTTT. This gives the protein CASRETSTEPQHF. V and J are TRBV19 and TRBJ1-5, with D hard to call. Germline V CDR1 and CDR2: LNHDA, SQIVND (reference sequence). This CDR3 region has 13 residues. V lost 6 bases, J lost 8 bases, and 14 bases lay in between.

The chain recombines TRBV19 with TRBJ2-5; no reliable D call. Trimming removed 5 bases at V and 2 bases at J, with 9 bases between. The CDR3 runs to 13 residues. CDR1 LNHDA and CDR2 SQIVND come from the germline V gene (reference sequence). The CDR3 is CASSGYQQETQYF. The DNA of the CDR3 is TGTGCCAGTAGTGGTTACCAACAAGAGACCCAGTACTTC.

The chain uses TRBV9 and TRBJ2-7, with 7 bases identical to TRBD2. Germline assignment: CDR1 SGDLS and CDR2 YYNGEE. The CDR3 is 15 residues long. Losses at the gene ends were 0 bases for V and 3 bases for J; bases not matched to a gene: 6. The CDR3 DNA follows: TGTGCCAGCAGCGTAGAGGACGGGGAGGGCTACGAGCAGTACTTC. Translated: CASSVEDGEGYEQYF.

The rearrangement links TRBV28 to TRBJ2-6, with 9 positions matching TRBD1. In germline, CDR1 is MDHEN, CDR2 SYDVKM. V was pared by 5 bases and J by 1 base, with 3 bases of the junction left unmatched. This CDR3 is 16 amino acids long. The CDR3 nucleotides read TGTGCCAGCAGTACCGGGACAGGGTCTGGGGCCAACGTCCTGACTTTC. Its protein is CASSTGTGSGANVLTF. Using reference TRBV28 and TRBJ2-6 for the parts outside the CDR3, the full variable domain is DVKVTQSSRYLVKRTGEKVFLECVQDMDHENMFWYRQDPGLGLRLIYFSYDVKMKEKGDIPEGYSVSREKKERFSLILESASTNQTSMYLCASSTGTGSGANVLTFGAGSRLTVL.

J is TRBJ2-3 and V is TRBV6-5, with a tentative D call TRBD2 (5 bases). The CDR3 has 14 residues. V was clipped by 2 bases and J by 3 bases, with 9 bases between them. Per the germline V gene, CDR1 is MNHEY and CDR2 is SVGAGI. The CDR3 reads CASSYGLATDTQYF. Here the CDR3 DNA reads TGTGCCAGCAGTTACGGGCTAGCAACAGATACGCAGTATTTT.

The gene calls are TRBV4-1 and TRBJ1-2; 9 bases map to TRBD1. CDR1 and CDR2 from the germline V gene are MGHRA and YSYEKL. J lost 6 bases, V lost 3 bases, and 2 bases had no gene match. The CDR3 is 13 amino acids. The CDR3 region is CASSHRQGDGYTF. CDR3 nucleotide sequence: TGCGCCAGCAGCCATCGACAGGGGGATGGCTACACCTTC.